This T cell receptor (beta chain) was identified in a study of identical twins. cDNA carried unique molecular identifiers, and a universal primer site was added by template switching. TCRdb analysed the 5' RACE reads with MiXCR anew, one entry per CDR3 protein. The profile shows about 570,000 distinct CDR3 sequences, approximately 10% of them singletons. In the case of this clonotype: Its antigen is as yet unknown. A much more abundant neighbour one base away suggests this may be a read error.

General observations from the study: Abundant beta clonotypes from cord blood had fewer insertions, unlike memory repertoires, which showed none. Not following the same donors, the study drew its conclusions from cross-sectional statistical analysis.

Healthy Caucasian donors formed the entire cohort. These same records also appear under a second study, on yellow fever vaccine responses in identical twins.

Sequencing was performed on PBMCs. The origin of this receptor is a woman aged 18-29 years in good health.

CDR3: CSVEVAPEGWTQYF. DNA for the CDR3: TGCAGCGTTGAAGTAGCCCCAGAGGGATGGACCCAGTACTTC. The V and J genes are TRBV29-1 and TRBJ2-5; D possibly corresponds to TRBD2 (5 bases). The CDR3 runs to 14 residues. Trimming removed 1 base at V and 7 bases at J, with 16 bases between. CDR1 SQVTM and CDR2 ANQGSEA come from the germline V gene. The whole variable domain, filled in from reference TRBV29-1 and TRBJ2-5, reads SAVISQKPSRDICQRGTSLTIQCQVDSQVTMMFWYRQQPGQSLTLIATANQGSEATYESGFVIDKFPISRPNLTFSTLTVSNMSPEDSSIYLCSVEVAPEGWTQYFGPGTRLLVL.